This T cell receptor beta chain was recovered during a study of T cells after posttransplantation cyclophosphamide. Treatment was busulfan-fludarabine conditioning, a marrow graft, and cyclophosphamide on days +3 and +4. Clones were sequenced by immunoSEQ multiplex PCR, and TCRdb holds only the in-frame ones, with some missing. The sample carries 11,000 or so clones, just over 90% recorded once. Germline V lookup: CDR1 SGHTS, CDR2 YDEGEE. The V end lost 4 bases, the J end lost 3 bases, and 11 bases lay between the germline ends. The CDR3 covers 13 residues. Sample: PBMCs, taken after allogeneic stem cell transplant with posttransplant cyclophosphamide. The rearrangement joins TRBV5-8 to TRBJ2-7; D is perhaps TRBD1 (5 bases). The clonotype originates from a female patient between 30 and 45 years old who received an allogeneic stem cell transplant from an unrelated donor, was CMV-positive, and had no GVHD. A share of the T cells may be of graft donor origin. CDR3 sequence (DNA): TGTGCCAGCAGCCGATTGGACAACTACGAGCAGTACTTC. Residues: CASSRLDNYEQYF.